What follows are 5 T cell receptor beta chains derived from one specimen sequenced in a study of cytomegalovirus exposure and HLA in healthy donors. PCR primers comprised 60 Vbeta and 13 Jbeta primers. Data came from immunoSEQ multiplex PCR; TCRdb stores just in-frame clones and leaves some out. The sample contains about 160,000 clones, about 75% of which appear only once. The sequencing sample was made of PBMCs. Every receptor here comes from a man aged 18 to 30 in good health and CMV-seropositive.

This clone showed up just a few times. The chain employs TRBV6-5 and TRBJ2-2, with a possible D match to TRBD2 (5 bases). The CDR3 covers 15 residues. In germline, CDR1 is MNHEY, CDR2 SVGAGI. Trimming stripped 6 bases from V and 3 bases from J, with 14 bases between. CDR3 DNA sequence: TGTGCCAGCAGCCGGGATCGGCGGGACACCGGGGAGCTGTTTTTT. Amino acid sequence: CASSRDRRDTGELFF.

This clone was observed many times. The chain links TRBV6-4 to TRBJ2-2; TRBD2 agrees at 9 bases. The V gene end was trimmed by 6 bases and the J gene end by 6 bases; junction bases not matched to a gene: 20. In germline, CDR1 is MRHNA, CDR2 SNTAGT. This CDR3 has 19 residues. CDR3 in amino acids: CASRIKNGAGGLTPGELFF. As DNA, the CDR3 is TGTGCCAGCAGGATAAAGAATGGTGCGGGAGGGTTGACGCCCGGGGAGCTGTTTTTT.

CDR3 in amino acids: CASSVRQGATNEKLFF. CDR3 DNA sequence: TGTGCCAGCAGCGTTCGACAGGGAGCAACTAATGAAAAACTGTTTTTT. The chain recombines TRBV7-2 with TRBJ1-4; the match to TRBD1 covers 7 bases. With 5 bases clipped from V and 0 bases from J, the junction kept 6 bases outside the gene matches. The V gene's germline CDR1 is SGHTA and CDR2 FQGNSA. This CDR3 region has 16 residues.

V gene TRBV5-1 combines with J gene TRBJ2-1, with 9 bases matching TRBD1. The CDR3 covers 15 residues. Germline CDR1 reads SGHRS; CDR2 reads YFSETQ. The ends lost 4 bases at V and 4 bases at J; junction bases unmatched: 6. Here the CDR3 reads CASSAQQGAYNEQFF. The CDR3 DNA follows: TGCGCCAGCAGCGCCCAACAGGGGGCGTACAATGAGCAGTTCTTC. Based on the CDR3 plus reference TRBV5-1 and TRBJ2-1, the full variable domain is KAGVTQTPRYLIKTRGQQVTLSCSPISGHRSVSWYQQTPGQGLQFLFEYFSETQRNKGNFPGRFSGRQFSNSRSEMNVSTLELGDSALYLCASSAQQGAYNEQFFGPGTRLTVL.

This chain uses TRBV5-5 with TRBJ2-1; tentatively, D is TRBD2 (5 bases). V was pared by 0 bases and J by 6 bases, with 7 bases between. The CDR3 has 13 residues. Germline V CDR1 and CDR2: SGHKS, YYEKEE (reference sequence). CDR3 in amino acids: CASSLGGINEQFF. CDR3 nucleotides: TGTGCCAGCAGCTTGGGAGGGATCAATGAGCAGTTCTTC. Full variable domain (rest looked up from reference TRBV5-5 and TRBJ2-1): DAGVTQSPTHLIKTRGQQVTLRCSPISGHKSVSWYQQVLGQGPQFIFQYYEKEERGRGNFPDRFSARQFPNYSSELNVNALLLGDSALYLCASSLGGINEQFFGPGTRLTVL.